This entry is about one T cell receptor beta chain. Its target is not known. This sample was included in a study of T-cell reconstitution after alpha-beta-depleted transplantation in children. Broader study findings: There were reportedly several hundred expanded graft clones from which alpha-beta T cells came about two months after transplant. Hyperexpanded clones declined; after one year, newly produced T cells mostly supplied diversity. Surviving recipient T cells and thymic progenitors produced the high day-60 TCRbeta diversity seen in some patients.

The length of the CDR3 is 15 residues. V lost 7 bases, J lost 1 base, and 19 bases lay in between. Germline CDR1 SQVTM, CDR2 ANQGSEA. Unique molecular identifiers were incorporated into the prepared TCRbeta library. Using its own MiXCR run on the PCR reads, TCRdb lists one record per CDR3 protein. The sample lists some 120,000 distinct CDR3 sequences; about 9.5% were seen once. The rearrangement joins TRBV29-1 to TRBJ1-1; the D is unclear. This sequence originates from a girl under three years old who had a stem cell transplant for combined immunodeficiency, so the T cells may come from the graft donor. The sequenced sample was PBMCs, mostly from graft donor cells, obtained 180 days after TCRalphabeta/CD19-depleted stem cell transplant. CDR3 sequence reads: CSAFTPGGPNTEAFF. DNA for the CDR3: TGCAGCGCGTTTACCCCGGGAGGCCCGAACACTGAAGCTTTCTTT.